These T cell receptor beta chains were read from a single sample in a study of shared T cell receptors in the human thymus. The protocol was immunoSEQ multiplex PCR, while the TCRdb copy is restricted to in-frame clones and leaves out a portion. The table has 630,000 or so clones, more than 70% seen once. These same data were also listed under a study on human thymus T cells.

The specimen sequenced was thymocytes. These receptors were obtained from a boy less than two years old with a congenital heart defect. The CDR3 runs from the conserved cysteine through the conserved F or W. The order of the fields is D gene, clone size, J gene, CDR3 length, V gene, CDR3 DNA, CDR3 protein. D genes are given only for firm matches. A row's size may be missing; if present it is once, few, many or a size class.

>TRBD2|.|TRBJ2-1|16|TRBV4-3
TGCGCCAGCAGCCGTGTGACTAGCGGGGCCTTCAATGAGCAGTTCTTC
CASSRVTSGAFNEQFF
>TRBD1|.|TRBJ1-5|18|TRBV4-3
TGCGCCAGCAGCCAACGTGTAATCGGGACAGATTATTCTCAGCCCCAGCATTTT
CASSQRVIGTDYSQPQHF
>.|.|TRBJ2-7|16|TRBV19
TGTGCCAGTAGTATAGATCCGAGACAGCCCATTTACGAGCAGTACTTC
CASSIDPRQPIYEQYF
>.|.|TRBJ1-2|13|TRBV10-3
TGTGCCACCCTAGCCCACGGCTATCGGGGCTACACCTTC
CATLAHGYRGYTF
>.|few|TRBJ1-1|12|TRBV11-2
TGTGCCAGCAGCTCCAGGGACACTGAAGCTTTCTTT
CASSSRDTEAFF
>.|.|TRBJ2-1|14|TRBV7-9
TGTGCCAGCAGCTTAGGAGAATTGGACAATGAGCAGTTCTTC
CASSLGELDNEQFF
>TRBD1|.|TRBJ1-5|16|TRBV25-1
TGTGCCAGCAGTGTGGGGGACAGTGCAAGCAATCAGCCCCAGCATTTT
CASSVGDSASNQPQHF
>TRBD1|.|TRBJ1-1|14|TRBV7-9
TGTGCCAGCCAATCGGAGACCAGGGGGATTGAAGCTTTCTTT
CASQSETRGIEAFF
>.|.|TRBJ1-6|15|TRBV5-1
TGCGCCAGCAGCGGAGCCGATGACAGTAACTCCCCCCTCCACTTT
CASSGADDSNSPLHF
>.|.|TRBJ1-6|12|TRBV28
TGTGCCAAAGGGGTCGGGAATTCACCCCTCCACTTT
CAKGVGNSPLHF
>.|few|TRBJ2-4|16|TRBV28
TGTGCCAGCAATCCTGGCGGGAAGTTAGCCAAAAACATTCAGTACTTC
CASNPGGKLAKNIQYF
>TRBD2|.|TRBJ2-1|15|TRBV9
TGTGCCAGCAGCGTAACCCCCGCGGGGGGGCATGAGCAGTTCTTC
CASSVTPAGGHEQFF
>.|.|TRBJ2-7|18|TRBV7-2
TGTGCCAGCAGCTCCAACCTTACAGCCGGGACACACTCCTACGAGCAGTACTTC
CASSSNLTAGTHSYEQYF
>.|.|TRBJ2-7|17|TRBV5-4
TGTGCCAGCAGCTTTATTATCGGGGAGGCGTTGCACTACGAGCAGTACTTC
CASSFIIGEALHYEQYF
>.|.|TRBJ1-4|15|TRBV7-9
TGTGCCAGCAGCTCCTCTTTGCCGGTTTGGGAAAAACTGTTTTTT
CASSSSLPVWEKLFF
>.|.|TRBJ1-4|15|TRBV28
TGTGCCAGCAGTTTAGGTCGAGCAACTAATGAAAAACTGTTTTTT
CASSLGRATNEKLFF
>.|few|TRBJ2-1|14|TRBV2
TGTGCCAGCAGACGACAGTGGATAAACAATGAGCAGTTCTTC
CASRRQWINNEQFF
>TRBD1|once|TRBJ1-2|15|TRBV28
TGTGCCAGCAGTTTACCAGGGGGCTCTGGCTATGGCTACACCTTC
CASSLPGGSGYGYTF
>.|.|TRBJ1-3|19|TRBV9
TGTGCCAGCAGCCCCACGCAAGCCGATCATCCACTCTCTGGAAACACCATATATTTT
CASSPTQADHPLSGNTIYF
>TRBD2|.|TRBJ2-3|15|TRBV6-5
TGTGCCAGCAGAAGTAGCGGGGGCAGCACAGATACGCAGTATTTT
CASRSSGGSTDTQYF
>.|.|TRBJ2-3|16|TRBV14
TGTGCCAGCAGCCAAGATGTAGGGGGGGGCACAGATACGCAGTATTTT
CASSQDVGGGTDTQYF
>.|.|TRBJ2-3|16|TRBV19
TGTGCCAGTAGTATAGATCCTCGAAGAGGCACAGATACGCAGTATTTT
CASSIDPRRGTDTQYF
>TRBD1|few|TRBJ1-2|15|TRBV6-1
TGTGCCAGCACTACCTTTAGGGGGCGCAGCTATGGCTACACCTTC
CASTTFRGRSYGYTF
>TRBD2|.|TRBJ2-3|15|TRBV10-3
TGTGCCATCATGGATAGCGGGAGACGGGGAGATACGCAGTATTTT
CAIMDSGRRGDTQYF
>.|once|TRBJ1-2|11|TRBV20-1
TGCAGTGCTGCCGGACTGGGTGGCTACACCTTC
CSAAGLGGYTF
>.|.|TRBJ2-5|13|TRBV29-1
TGCAGCGTTGAAACAGGAACGGAAGAGACCCAGTACTTC
CSVETGTEETQYF